The present entry profiles one T cell receptor beta chain with its context. The repertoire was sequenced with immunoSEQ multiplex PCR; TCRdb's copy has only in-frame clones and lacks some. The sample lists just under 80,000 clones, about 92% occurring once. CDR1 and CDR2 (germline): WSHSY, SAAADI. Trimming shortened V by 7 bases and J by 8 bases, and 17 bases separated the two germline ends. CDR3 length: 13 residues. The data were obtained in a study of T cell responses to AZD1222 COVID-19 vaccine. The sequence was collected from an adult who received the AZD1222 COVID-19 vaccine. Material: peripheral blood, obtained 28 days after the second AZD1222 dose. This chain joins TRBV10-2 and TRBJ1-2; D possibly corresponds to TRBD1 (5 bases). The CDR3 sequence: CASKDSVWFGYTF. The DNA for the CDR3 is TGCGCCAGCAAAGACAGTGTTTGGTTCGGCTACACCTTC.